This TCR beta chain stems from a study of blood T cell repertoires in COVID-19. Study details: Spain, Italy and the United States supplied samples that represented acute and convalescent COVID-19.

In the original workflow: Reference gene primer amplification in the assay estimated nucleated cell counts. Libraries were prepared by immunoSEQ multiplex PCR; TCRdb keeps only in-frame clonotypes and omits some of them. V, J and clone size reflect that table, while D and trimming were determined from the DNA. The data hold approximately 250,000 clones, with about 87% observed a single time. The germline V gene has CDR1 MDHEN and CDR2 SYDVKM. The length of the CDR3 is 15 residues. Trimming left V 4 bases short and J 6 bases short, with 15 bases between. Study members were between roughly 18 and 100 years old and lived in 24 US regions. Cohort allocation depended upon clinical history that participants reported.

Sequencing used PBMCs or T cells enriched from blood (not recorded which). This TCR was recovered from a woman between 40 and 55 years old with acute COVID-19. The V and J genes are TRBV28 and TRBJ1-4, with D possibly matching TRBD1 (6 bases). The DNA of the CDR3 is TGTGCCAGCAGTTCAATCGGGACACCCCATGAAAAACTGTTTTTT. It yields the protein CASSSIGTPHEKLFF.